Listed here are 28 T cell receptor beta chains from one sample, sequenced in a study of shared clonotypes between healthy human individuals. Assay: immunoSEQ multiplex PCR; the TCRdb copy retains only in-frame clones and omits some. The profile shows about 2.4 million clones, more than 85% of them singletons. Material for sequencing was naive CD4+ T cells from PBMCs. Subset denoted: CD45RA+ positively selected. These receptor sequences come from a man aged 18-30 years in good health. Some clones in this sample may be carry-over from other donors' samples.

This chain connects TRBV15 to TRBJ1-2; D not resolved. Germline assignment: CDR1 LNHNV and CDR2 YYDKDF (reference sequence). This CDR3 contains 16 residues. With 0 bases removed from V and 6 bases from J, the gap between germline ends came to 17 bases. The CDR3 bases are TGTGCCACCAGCAGAGATCCCCTAATCGTTACCCATGGCTACACCTTC. Amino acid sequence: CATSRDPLIVTHGYTF.

This clone occurred a few times. The gene calls are TRBV5-4 and TRBJ1-2, with D perhaps TRBD1 (6 bases). CDR1 and CDR2 (germline): SGHNT, YYREEE (reference sequence). CDR3 length equals 16 residues. V dropped 4 bases and J dropped 1 base, with 17 bases sitting between them. The CDR3: CASSPGQASLNYGYTF. DNA for the CDR3: TGTGCCAGCAGCCCGGGACAAGCCAGTCTTAACTATGGCTACACCTTC.

The chain has TRBV28 and TRBJ2-2; 7 positions match TRBD2. CDR3 length: 16 residues. Germline V CDR1 and CDR2: MDHEN, SYDVKM. Trimming at V came to 7 bases and at J to 1 base, leaving 9 bases not matched to a gene. The CDR3 here is CASKAKAGRNTGELFF. The CDR3 nucleotides read TGTGCCAGCAAGGCAAAAGCGGGGAGGAACACCGGGGAGCTGTTTTTT.

The V gene is TRBV6-1, the J gene TRBJ2-1, with 7 bases lining up with TRBD2. The CDR3 has 15 amino acids. Germline CDR1 and CDR2: MNHNS and SASEGT. V shed 8 bases and J 10 bases; nucleotides not matched to a gene: 17. This chain's CDR3 is CASLRREGNSREQFF. The CDR3, as DNA: TGTGCCAGCCTCCGGAGGGAGGGGAATAGTAGGGAGCAGTTCTTC.

The rearrangement uses TRBV4-1 and TRBJ1-5; D gene uncertain. V shed 4 bases and J shed 2 bases, with 9 bases lying between them. Germline V CDR1 and CDR2: MGHRA, YSYEKL. There are 14 residues in the CDR3. CDR3 coding DNA: TGCGCCAGCAGCCCTGGGTTCCGCAATCAGCCCCAGCATTTT. It encodes CASSPGFRNQPQHF.

The chain combines TRBV7-6 with TRBJ2-1; D is perhaps TRBD1 (5 bases). Deletions cut 1 base from V and 7 bases from J, with 8 bases between. The CDR3 is made up of 13 amino acids. Germline V gene sequence: CDR1 SGHVS, CDR2 FNYEAQ. As DNA, the CDR3 is TGTGCCAGCAGCTTAGGCAGGGATAATGAGCAGTTCTTC. It yields the protein CASSLGRDNEQFF.

This chain uses TRBV5-1 with TRBJ2-3, with D unclear. This CDR3 is 13 amino acids long. V shed 7 bases and J shed 2 bases, with 11 bases lying between them. Germline CDR1 and CDR2: SGHRS and YFSETQ. The DNA for the CDR3 is TGCGCCAGCTCCGAACCCCACACAGATACGCAGTATTTT. Translated: CASSEPHTDTQYF.

This clone has only a few counts. The genes are TRBV28 and TRBJ2-7, with 9 bases matching TRBD2. This CDR3 region has 15 residues. CDR1 is MDHEN, CDR2 SYDVKM, per germline. After removal of 2 bases from V and 4 bases from J, the junction contained 6 bases not matched to a gene. This chain's CDR3 is CASSLAGGPRYEQYF. CDR3 in DNA: TGTGCCAGCAGTTTAGCGGGAGGGCCTAGGTACGAGCAGTACTTC.

The count of this clone is one. V gene TRBV11-2 combines with J gene TRBJ1-4, with D unclear. V lost 5 bases and J lost 5, with 15 bases in between. Germline CDR1 reads SGHAT; CDR2 reads FQNNGV. CDR3 length: 15 residues. The CDR3 nucleotides read TGTGCCAGCAGCCGGCAACGGCAGGAAAATGAAAAACTGTTTTTT. Protein: CASSRQRQENEKLFF.

The chain recombines TRBV7-2 with TRBJ1-5; D is possibly TRBD1 (6 bases). Germline CDR1 is SGHTA and CDR2 is FQGNSA. The CDR3 contains 14 residues. Trimming cost V 2 bases and J 6 bases, with 11 bases left between them. CDR3 sequence reads: CASSLSGEAQPQHF. CDR3 DNA: TGTGCCAGCAGCTTATCAGGGGAGGCTCAGCCCCAGCATTTT.

The V and J genes are TRBV28 and TRBJ1-4; D uncertain. CDR1 is MDHEN, CDR2 SYDVKM, per germline. This CDR3 is built from 15 residues. With 5 bases removed from V and 4 bases from J, the gap between germline ends came to 14 bases. The CDR3 reads CASSRLEEFNEKLFF. CDR3 bases: TGTGCCAGCAGTCGATTGGAGGAGTTTAATGAAAAACTGTTTTTT.

This chain uses TRBV5-6 with TRBJ2-7, with 13 bases identical to TRBD2. The CDR3 loop spans 16 amino acids. Germline CDR1 and CDR2: SGHDT and YYEEEE. V lost 3 bases, J lost 4 bases, and 7 bases stayed unmatched. The CDR3 DNA reads as TGTGCCAGCAGCTCTGGGACTAGCGGGATACTATACGAGCAGTACTTC. Encoded protein: CASSSGTSGILYEQYF.

To note about this clone: This same CDR3 is encoded by further DNA sequences in the sample. The V and J genes are TRBV20-1 and TRBJ1-1; no definite D call. The CDR3 sequence is 11 residues long. Germline CDR1 is DFQATT and CDR2 is SNEGSKA (reference sequence). Trimming took off 6 bases at V and 3 bases at J, with 8 bases between the two ends. Written as DNA, the CDR3 is TGCAGTGCGGATGGGGACACTGAAGCTTTCTTT. Amino acids: CSADGDTEAFF.

The rearrangement joins TRBV5-4 to TRBJ2-3; 10 bases fit TRBD1. Per germline, CDR1 SGHNT and CDR2 YYREEE (reference sequence). V shed 4 bases and J 5 bases; nucleotides not matched to a gene: 7. The CDR3 has 15 amino acids. The CDR3 here is CASSERDRGLDTQYF. DNA for the CDR3: TGTGCCAGCAGCGAACGGGACAGGGGCCTAGATACGCAGTATTTT.

Regarding this clone: This specimen includes other DNA sequences encoding the same CDR3. The V and J genes are TRBV29-1 and TRBJ1-2; 10 nucleotides match TRBD1. The V and J ends lost 6 bases and 3 bases, in that order; junction bases with no gene match: 4. The CDR3 consists of 13 residues. Germline assignment: CDR1 SQVTM and CDR2 ANQGSEA. CDR3 in DNA: TGCAGCGTGGGACAGGGGCGGGACTATGGCTACACCTTC. Translated, it gives CSVGQGRDYGYTF.

This chain uses TRBV23-1 with TRBJ1-1; 7 bases are shared with TRBD1. TRBV23-1 is annotated as an ORF whose role is uncertain. The CDR3 length is 15 residues. V was clipped by 3 bases and J by 1 base; unmatched bases: 5. In DNA, the CDR3 is TGCGCCAGCAGTCATCGACAGGGCCAGAACACTGAAGCTTTCTTT. Encoded protein: CASSHRQGQNTEAFF.

The chain couples TRBV6-1 to TRBJ2-7; TRBD1 is a possible D gene (6 bases). CDR1 and CDR2 from the germline V gene are MNHNS and SASEGT. The germline V and J ends were trimmed by 6 bases and 2 bases, with 17 bases remaining between them. CDR3 length: 15 residues. For the CDR3, the DNA is TGTGCCAGCAGCCGAATCGGGGACATTACCTACGAGCAGTACTTC. Its translation: CASSRIGDITYEQYF.

The rearrangement joins TRBV27 to TRBJ2-3; TRBD1 matches at 9 bases. CDR1 MNHEY and CDR2 SMNVEV come from the germline V gene (reference sequence). The CDR3 length is 16 residues. With 4 bases clipped from V and 5 bases from J, the junction kept 10 bases outside the gene matches. In DNA, the CDR3 is TGTGCCAGCAGTTGGACGGGGGACAGGGAAGGAGATACGCAGTATTTT. This gives the protein CASSWTGDREGDTQYF.

The chain joins TRBV19 to TRBJ2-5; no reliable D call. V gave up 5 bases and J gave up 7 bases, with 8 bases separating them. This CDR3 has 11 amino acids. Germline V gene sequence: CDR1 LNHDA, CDR2 SQIVND (reference sequence). The CDR3 sequence: CASSSLGTQYF. CDR3 bases: TGTGCCAGTAGTTCTTTGGGGACCCAGTACTTC.

The chain carries TRBV30 and TRBJ1-3; D gene ambiguous. The V and J ends lost 0 bases and 0 bases respectively, with 12 bases between them. Germline V CDR1 and CDR2: GTSNPN, SVGIG (reference sequence). This CDR3 comprises 16 residues. The CDR3 sequence is CAWSVHDGGSGNTIYF. The CDR3 DNA follows: TGTGCCTGGAGTGTCCATGACGGCGGCTCTGGAAACACCATATATTTT.

This sequence joins TRBV11-3 and TRBJ2-3, with 8 bases that match TRBD1. V was pared by 3 bases and J by 4 bases, with 6 bases of the junction left unmatched. Germline V lookup: CDR1 SGHNT, CDR2 YENEEA. This CDR3 comprises 15 residues. The CDR3 coding sequence is TGTGCCAGCAGCTTTGGACAGGGATCCGCAGATACGCAGTATTTT. This gives the protein CASSFGQGSADTQYF.

DNA for the CDR3: TGTGCCAGCAGCTTAGTAGCCGTTCAAGAGACCCAGTACTTC. Translating it yields CASSLVAVQETQYF. The chain combines TRBV7-2 with TRBJ2-5; unclear D gene. This CDR3 is built from 14 residues. Germline assignment: CDR1 SGHTA and CDR2 FQGNSA. V was shortened by 1 base and J by 2 bases, with 8 bases between the two germline ends. The entire variable domain, with the rest obtained from reference TRBV7-2 and TRBJ2-5, is as follows: GAGVSQSPSNKVTEKGKDVELRCDPISGHTALYWYRQSLGQGLEFLIYFQGNSAPDKSGLPSDRFSAERTGGSVSTLTIQRTQQEDSAVYLCASSLVAVQETQYFGPGTRLLVL.

This clone was counted only a few times. The chain has TRBV29-1 and TRBJ1-1; D not certain. The germline V gene has CDR1 SQVTM and CDR2 ANQGSEA. The CDR3 is 11 amino acids. The germline V and J ends were trimmed by 4 bases and 7 bases, with 10 bases remaining between them. The CDR3 protein is CSVVTVIEAFF. Here the CDR3 DNA reads TGCAGCGTTGTTACAGTGATTGAAGCTTTCTTT.

The chain is built from TRBV11-2 and TRBJ2-1; D remains ambiguous. The V gene lost 1 base and the J gene lost 3 bases, with 16 bases spanning the gap. Germline V gene sequence: CDR1 SGHAT, CDR2 FQNNGV. This CDR3 region has 17 residues. The CDR3 loop reads CASSLASSRVNYNEQFF. DNA of the CDR3: TGTGCCAGCAGCTTAGCGTCGAGTAGGGTAAACTACAATGAGCAGTTCTTC.

The chain recombines TRBV7-6 with TRBJ1-6; 7 bases line up with TRBD1. J lost 9 bases, V lost 4 bases, and 9 bases had no gene match. Germline CDR1 SGHVS, CDR2 FNYEAQ. This CDR3 comprises 15 residues. The CDR3 sequence: CASSSQEGGSSPLHF. The CDR3 region has the DNA TGTGCCAGCAGCTCCCAAGAAGGGGGCAGTTCACCCCTCCACTTT.

V gene TRBV2 combines with J gene TRBJ2-1; D gene unclear. Germline lookup yields CDR1 SNHLY and CDR2 FYNNEI. This CDR3 has 11 residues. V was clipped by 2 bases and J by 9 bases, with 5 bases between them. Written as DNA, the CDR3 is TGTGCCAGCAGTGAACGCGCTGAGCAGTTCTTC. Encoded protein: CASSERAEQFF.

This clone was recorded once. The chain links TRBV6-1 to TRBJ1-5; tentatively, D is TRBD1 (6 bases). Germline V gene lookup returns CDR1 MNHNS and CDR2 SASEGT. CDR3 size: 14 residues. The ends were cut back, 5 bases at V and 3 bases at J, with 11 bases in the middle. The CDR3 region has the DNA TGTGCCAGCAGTTTAGGACAGTTCAATCAGCCCCAGCATTTT. Residues: CASSLGQFNQPQHF.

Here the CDR3 DNA reads TGCAGCGTTAAGACGGGAGGGGTTAGCTACACAGATACGCAGTATTTT. It yields the protein CSVKTGGVSYTDTQYF. The chain carries TRBV29-1 and TRBJ2-3; the match to TRBD2 covers 8 bases. The germline CDR1 and CDR2 sequences are SQVTM and ANQGSEA. The CDR3 is 16 amino acids. The V gene end was trimmed by 5 bases and the J gene end by 2 bases; junction bases not matched to a gene: 12.